One and the same sample provided the 13 T cell receptor beta chains below, sequenced in a study of cytomegalovirus exposure and HLA in healthy donors. PCR used 60 Vbeta primers and 13 Jbeta primers. The method was immunoSEQ multiplex PCR; TCRdb's version includes in-frame clones alone and lacks a portion of them. The table has roughly 110,000 clones, about 70% seen once. The material sequenced was PBMCs. The receptors were gathered from a boy younger than 18 in good health and CMV-seronegative.

The chain is built from TRBV13 and TRBJ1-2, with no clear D. Per the germline V gene, CDR1 is PRHDT and CDR2 is FYEKMQ (reference sequence). V shed 3 bases and J shed 6 bases, with 17 bases lying between them. The CDR3 is made up of 15 amino acids. In DNA form, the CDR3 reads TGTGCCAGCAGCTTCCTAACAGTATCGGTCGATGGCTACACCTTC. Its protein is CASSFLTVSVDGYTF.

V and J are TRBV28 and TRBJ2-7; D is uncertain. The CDR3 has 13 amino acids. V was clipped by 2 bases and J by 7 bases, with 12 bases between them. Per germline, CDR1 MDHEN and CDR2 SYDVKM. The CDR3 DNA follows: TGTGCCAGCAGTTTAACGGATAGGCGGGAGCAGTACTTC. The encoded protein is CASSLTDRREQYF.

The V gene is TRBV27, the J gene TRBJ2-7, with D possibly matching TRBD1 (5 bases). The CDR3 is 14 residues long. Per germline, CDR1 MNHEY and CDR2 SMNVEV (reference sequence). With 7 bases removed from V and 2 bases from J, the gap between germline ends came to 15 bases. CDR3 amino acids: CASNPARATYEQYF. CDR3 DNA: TGTGCCAGCAATCCCGCCAGGGCCACCTACGAGCAGTACTTC.

The chain is built from TRBV7-9 and TRBJ2-7, with 10 bases aligning to TRBD1. CDR3 size: 12 residues. V trimming: 4 bases; J trimming: 7 bases; junction bases outside the gene matches: 1. CDR1 SEHNR and CDR2 FQNEAQ come from the germline V gene (reference sequence). Written as DNA, the CDR3 is TGTGCCAGCAGCTGGGACAGGGGAGAGCAGTACTTC. It encodes CASSWDRGEQYF. The entire variable domain, with the rest obtained from reference TRBV7-9 and TRBJ2-7, is as follows: DTGVSQNPRHKITKRGQNVTFRCDPISEHNRLYWYRQTLGQGPEFLTYFQNEAQLEKSRLLSDRFSAERPKGSFSTLEIQRTEQGDSAMYLCASSWDRGEQYFGPGTRLTVT.

On this clone itself: The conserved phenylalanine or tryptophan normally closing the CDR3 is absent here, so this likely arose from a read error. The CDR3 coding sequence is TGTGCCTGGAGTGTAGGACAGAATGAAAAACTGTTTGTT. The encoded protein is CAWSVGQNEKLFV. This chain connects TRBV30 to TRBJ1-4, with a weak D call TRBD1 (6 bases). Trimming took off 0 bases at V and 5 bases at J, with 7 bases between the two ends. Germline lookup yields CDR1 GTSNPN and CDR2 SVGIG (reference sequence). This CDR3 comprises 13 residues.

This clone showed up just once. The chain combines TRBV28 with TRBJ1-1, with D maybe TRBD1 (5 bases). The CDR3 totals 17 residues. V gave up 3 bases and J gave up 1 base, with 18 bases separating them. Looked up from germline, CDR1 is MDHEN and CDR2 is SYDVKM. The CDR3 bases are TGTGCCAGCAGTTTTCCCCCGGGGGAGCACGGGAACACTGAAGCTTTCTTT. This codes for CASSFPPGEHGNTEAFF.

The J gene is TRBJ1-1, the V gene TRBV19, with D perhaps matching TRBD1 (6 bases). V dropped 0 bases and J dropped 4 bases, with 12 bases sitting between them. Germline V gene sequence: CDR1 LNHDA, CDR2 SQIVND (reference sequence). This CDR3 has 15 amino acids. CDR3 in DNA: TGTGCCAGTAGTATAGATGGGGGGGCGGCCACTGAAGCTTTCTTT. It is translated as CASSIDGGAATEAFF.

CDR3 amino acids: CASSPDRGGEQFF. CDR3 nucleotides: TGTGCCAGCTCACCCGACCGGGGGGGTGAGCAGTTCTTC. The chain links TRBV18 to TRBJ2-1; TRBD2 matches at 8 bases. The CDR3 runs 13 residues. V shed 3 bases and J 9 bases; nucleotides not matched to a gene: 4. Germline V gene data show CDR1 as KGHSH and CDR2 as LQKENI. Variable domain in full (rest from reference TRBV18 and TRBJ2-1): NAGVMQNPRHLVRRRGQEARLRCSPMKGHSHVYWYRQLPEEGLKFMVYLQKENIIDESGMPKERFSAEFPKEGPSILRIQQVVRGDSAAYFCASSPDRGGEQFFGPGTRLTVL.

This clone was counted only a few times. The chain couples TRBV9 to TRBJ1-5, with D perhaps TRBD1 (5 bases). The germline V and J ends were trimmed by 2 bases and 1 base, with 7 bases remaining between them. Germline V gene data show CDR1 as SGDLS and CDR2 as YYNGEE. The CDR3 loop spans 14 amino acids. This chain's CDR3 is CASSVDSSNQPQHF. CDR3 nucleotides: TGTGCCAGCAGCGTTGACAGCAGCAATCAGCCCCAGCATTTT.

The rearrangement links TRBV10-3 to TRBJ2-7; tentative D call: TRBD1 (7 bases). CDR3 size: 16 residues. Germline values: CDR1 ENHRY, CDR2 SYGVKD. Trimming removed 0 bases from V and 1 base from J, with 13 bases in between. The CDR3 region has the DNA TGTGCCATCAGTGAGTCTGCAGGGGGGTCGTCCTACGAGCAGTACTTC. It yields the protein CAISESAGGSSYEQYF.

The V gene is TRBV13, the J gene TRBJ2-7; D is perhaps TRBD2 (5 bases). Germline CDR1 reads PRHDT; CDR2 reads FYEKMQ (reference sequence). There are 13 residues in the CDR3. The V end was cut by 5 bases, the J end by 6 bases, with 14 bases between. Here the CDR3 DNA reads TGTGCCAGCAGCCGTACTGCGGGCGGCGAGCAGTACTTC. It translates to CASSRTAGGEQYF.

The chain links TRBV4-1 to TRBJ1-2; TRBD1 matches 7 bases. Germline CDR1 and CDR2: MGHRA and YSYEKL. This CDR3 has 15 amino acids. The junction had 7 bases not matched to a gene; V was cut back by 2 bases and J by 4 bases. For the CDR3, the DNA is TGCGCCAGCAGCCAACCGACAGGGAAGGCCTATGGCTACACCTTC. Protein: CASSQPTGKAYGYTF.

The V and J genes are TRBV28 and TRBJ1-5; 7 bases fit TRBD1. Germline V lookup: CDR1 MDHEN, CDR2 SYDVKM. CDR3 length: 16 amino acids. Trimming removed 5 bases from V and 2 bases from J; junction bases left unmatched: 9. The CDR3 loop is CASSGLTGAGNQPQHF. CDR3 coding DNA: TGTGCCAGCAGTGGCCTAACAGGGGCTGGCAATCAGCCCCAGCATTTT.